Listed below are T cell receptor beta chains from one sample, sequenced in a study of neoadjuvant nivolumab and ipilimumab in lung cancer. This table comes from immunoSEQ multiplex PCR, and its TCRdb copy is limited to in-frame clones, with some not included. The sample consists of around 4,500 clones, around three quarters of them appearing once. This material consisted of normal lung tissue adjacent to the tumor, taken after neoadjuvant nivolumab, alone or with ipilimumab, at or shortly before surgery. The receptors stem from an adult with non-small cell lung cancer. Some clones in this sample may be carry-over from other donors' samples. The CDR3 runs from the conserved cysteine through the conserved F or W. D genes are given only for firm matches. The listing skips clone size in some rows; elsewhere it reads once, few, many or a size class.

D: TRBD1; J: TRBJ1-1; V: TRBV27; length: 13; size: few; CDR3: CASVRQGGTEAFF; DNA: TGTGCCAGCGTGCGACAGGGAGGGACTGAAGCTTTCTTT
D: NA; J: TRBJ1-6; V: TRBV5-1; length: 15; size: NA; CDR3: CASSDGTPDNSPLHF; DNA: TGCGCCAGCAGCGATGGGACACCAGATAATTCACCCCTCCACTTT
D: NA; J: TRBJ2-4; V: TRBV18; length: 15; size: NA; CDR3: CASSFGVTAKNIQYF; DNA: TGTGCCAGCTCCTTCGGAGTGACGGCCAAAAACATTCAGTACTTC
D: TRBD1; J: TRBJ2-2; V: TRBV29-1; length: 15; size: NA; CDR3: CSVSPGTANTGELFF; DNA: TGCAGCGTGAGCCCAGGGACAGCGAACACCGGGGAGCTGTTTTTT
D: NA; J: TRBJ2-2; V: TRBV29-1; length: 15; size: NA; CDR3: CSVKGNGQITGELFF; DNA: TGCAGCGTCAAAGGGAACGGGCAGATCACCGGGGAGCTGTTTTTT
D: NA; J: TRBJ2-2; V: TRBV28; length: 12; size: NA; CDR3: CASSLGSGELFF; DNA: TGTGCCAGCAGTTTAGGGTCCGGGGAGCTGTTTTTT
D: NA; J: TRBJ1-3; V: TRBV19; length: 14; size: NA; CDR3: CASSQQGSGNTIYF; DNA: TGTGCCAGTAGTCAACAGGGCTCCGGAAACACCATATATTTT
D: NA; J: TRBJ2-7; V: TRBV27; length: 14; size: NA; CDR3: CASSFTSGSYEQYF; DNA: TGTGCCAGCAGTTTCACCAGTGGCTCCTACGAGCAGTACTTC
D: TRBD1; J: TRBJ2-2; V: TRBV5-6; length: 16; size: once; CDR3: CASSWRVGTGAGELFF; DNA: TGTGCCAGCAGCTGGAGGGTAGGGACAGGGGCCGGGGAGCTGTTTTTT
D: NA; J: TRBJ2-1; V: TRBV19; length: 13; size: once; CDR3: CASSQQGVNEQFF; DNA: TGTGCCAGTAGTCAACAGGGTGTAAATGAGCAGTTCTTC
D: TRBD1; J: TRBJ1-2; V: TRBV6-5; length: 14; size: NA; CDR3: CASSKGWDREGYTF; DNA: TGTGCCAGCAGTAAAGGATGGGACAGGGAAGGCTACACCTTC
D: TRBD1; J: TRBJ1-4; V: TRBV4-1; length: 14; size: few; CDR3: CASSQGTGDEKLFF; DNA: TGCGCCAGCAGCCAAGGGACAGGGGATGAAAAACTGTTTTTT
D: NA; J: TRBJ2-7; V: TRBV2; length: 14; size: NA; CDR3: CASSEQGPSPEQYF; DNA: TGTGCCAGCAGTGAACAGGGTCCCTCTCCCGAGCAGTACTTC
D: TRBD1; J: TRBJ1-1; V: TRBV11-2; length: 18; size: NA; CDR3: CASSLLGGAGTVNTEAFF; DNA: TGTGCCAGCAGCTTATTAGGGGGGGCCGGGACAGTGAACACTGAAGCTTTCTTT
D: NA; J: TRBJ1-2; V: TRBV4-2; length: 14; size: NA; CDR3: CASSQDQQGISYTF; DNA: TGTGCCAGCAGCCAAGATCAACAGGGTATCAGCTACACCTTC
D: NA; J: TRBJ2-2; V: TRBV5-5; length: 14; size: NA; CDR3: CASSLAGREGELFF; DNA: TGTGCCAGCAGCTTGGCTGGGAGAGAGGGGGAGCTGTTTTTT
D: NA; J: TRBJ2-7; V: TRBV11-1; length: 18; size: NA; CDR3: CASSIVDRGGGRNYEQYF; DNA: TGTGCCAGCAGTATAGTGGACCGAGGAGGGGGACGGAACTACGAGCAGTACTTC
D: TRBD2; J: TRBJ2-7; V: TRBV29-1; length: 11; size: NA; CDR3: CSASSGSEQYF; DNA: TGCAGCGCCTCTAGCGGGAGCGAGCAGTACTTC
D: TRBD2; J: TRBJ2-7; V: TRBV18; length: 15; size: NA; CDR3: CASSRTSGLTYEQYF; DNA: TGTGCCAGCTCACGGACTAGCGGTCTTACCTACGAGCAGTACTTC
D: NA; J: TRBJ2-3; V: TRBV10-3; length: 15; size: NA; CDR3: CAISEGYSYTDTQYF; DNA: TGTGCCATCAGTGAAGGTTACAGCTACACAGATACGCAGTATTTT
D: NA; J: TRBJ2-3; V: TRBV19; length: 17; size: NA; CDR3: CASSPTTLRTPADTQYF; DNA: TGTGCCAGTAGCCCAACGACTTTGCGTACCCCTGCAGATACGCAGTATTTT
D: NA; J: TRBJ2-7; V: TRBV19; length: 14; size: NA; CDR3: CASPEGTDLDEQYF; DNA: TGTGCCAGCCCCGAGGGGACTGACCTGGACGAGCAGTACTTC
D: TRBD1; J: TRBJ2-7; V: TRBV2; length: 14; size: NA; CDR3: CASSAIQGTYEQYF; DNA: TGTGCCAGCAGTGCGATACAGGGGACCTACGAGCAGTACTTC
D: NA; J: TRBJ1-5; V: TRBV2; length: 14; size: NA; CDR3: CASRHGEGNQPQHF; DNA: TGTGCCAGCAGACACGGAGAGGGCAATCAGCCCCAGCATTTT